The clone carrying this T cell receptor (beta chain) was recorded at least ten times. The antigen is unknown. TCRbeta library construction was performed incorporating unique molecular identifiers. Each CDR3 protein gets one entry after TCRdb re-called the PCR reads with MiXCR. The sample includes almost 250,000 distinct CDR3 sequences, roughly 25% of them seen just once. This entry belongs to a study of T-cell reconstitution after alpha-beta-depleted transplantation in children. Study-wide points: Expanded graft clones, several hundred of them, were reportedly the source of alpha-beta T cells about two months after transplant. One year after transplant, T-cell counts and diversity came mostly from newly produced T cells. Recipient T cells and thymic progenitors that survived were the source of the high TCRbeta diversity seen at day 60 in some patients.

Per germline, CDR1 SGHAT and CDR2 FQNNGV. V shed 1 base and J shed 4 bases, with 7 bases lying between them. The CDR3 has 14 amino acids. This clonotype was obtained from a girl aged 2 to 10 with Fanconi anemia, due to receive a stem cell transplant. This chain joins TRBV11-2 and TRBJ2-2; D unresolved. The sample consisted of PBMCs, taken before TCRalphabeta/CD19-depleted stem cell transplant. The CDR3 coding sequence is TGTGCCAGCAGCTTAGTAAGAAGCACCGGGGAGCTGTTTTTT. This encodes CASSLVRSTGELFF.